This T cell receptor (beta chain) was observed in a study of a mutant IDH1 vaccine in newly diagnosed glioma. Study-wide context: The patients were given eight vaccinations, one each in weeks 1, 3, 5, 7, 11, 15, 19 and 23. Most patients had radiochemotherapy with temozolomide before enrollment; others had one alone. Treated patients showed a male proportion of roughly 62%, a female proportion of about 38%, and a mean age of 40.4 years.

TCRdb keeps only in-frame clones here, not all; method: immunoSEQ multiplex PCR. The sample consists of about 58,000 clones, about 88% of them appearing once. Stated time point: week 5, during vaccination. The content of each vaccine dose was 300 ug of mutant IDH1 20-mer peptide, and topical imiquimod accompanied it. The study enrolled donors with new WHO grade 3 or 4 IDH1-mutant, ATRX-lost astrocytomas. A word on this clone: Antigen specificity is unknown.

The source is a woman in her fifties or sixties with glioma. Sequencing used PBMCs, obtained from a glioma patient whose treatment included an IDH1 peptide vaccine.

CDR3 nucleotide sequence: TGTGCCAGCAGTTTGATTTCTAGGGCCGGGGAGCTGTTTTTT. Translation gives CASSLISRAGELFF. The V gene is TRBV27, the J gene TRBJ2-2, with D unresolved. Trimming cost V 3 bases and J 6 bases, with 11 bases left between them. Per germline, CDR1 MNHEY and CDR2 SMNVEV (reference sequence). This CDR3 is 14 amino acids long.